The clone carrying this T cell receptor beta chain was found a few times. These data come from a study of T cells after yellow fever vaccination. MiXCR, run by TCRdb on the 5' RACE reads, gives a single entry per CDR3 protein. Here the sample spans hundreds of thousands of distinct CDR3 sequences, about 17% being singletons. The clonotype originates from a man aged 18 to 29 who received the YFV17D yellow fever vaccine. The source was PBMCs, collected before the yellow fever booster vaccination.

The CDR3 region has the DNA TGTGCCAGCAGCACACGGAGTGCAGGGAGTTCACCCCTCCACTTT. It specifies CASSTRSAGSSPLHF. The chain combines TRBV13 with TRBJ1-6, with a possible D match to TRBD1 (5 bases). Germline CDR1 reads PRHDT; CDR2 reads FYEKMQ (reference sequence). Trimming took 5 bases from V and 9 from J, leaving 17 bases between them. The CDR3 totals 15 residues.